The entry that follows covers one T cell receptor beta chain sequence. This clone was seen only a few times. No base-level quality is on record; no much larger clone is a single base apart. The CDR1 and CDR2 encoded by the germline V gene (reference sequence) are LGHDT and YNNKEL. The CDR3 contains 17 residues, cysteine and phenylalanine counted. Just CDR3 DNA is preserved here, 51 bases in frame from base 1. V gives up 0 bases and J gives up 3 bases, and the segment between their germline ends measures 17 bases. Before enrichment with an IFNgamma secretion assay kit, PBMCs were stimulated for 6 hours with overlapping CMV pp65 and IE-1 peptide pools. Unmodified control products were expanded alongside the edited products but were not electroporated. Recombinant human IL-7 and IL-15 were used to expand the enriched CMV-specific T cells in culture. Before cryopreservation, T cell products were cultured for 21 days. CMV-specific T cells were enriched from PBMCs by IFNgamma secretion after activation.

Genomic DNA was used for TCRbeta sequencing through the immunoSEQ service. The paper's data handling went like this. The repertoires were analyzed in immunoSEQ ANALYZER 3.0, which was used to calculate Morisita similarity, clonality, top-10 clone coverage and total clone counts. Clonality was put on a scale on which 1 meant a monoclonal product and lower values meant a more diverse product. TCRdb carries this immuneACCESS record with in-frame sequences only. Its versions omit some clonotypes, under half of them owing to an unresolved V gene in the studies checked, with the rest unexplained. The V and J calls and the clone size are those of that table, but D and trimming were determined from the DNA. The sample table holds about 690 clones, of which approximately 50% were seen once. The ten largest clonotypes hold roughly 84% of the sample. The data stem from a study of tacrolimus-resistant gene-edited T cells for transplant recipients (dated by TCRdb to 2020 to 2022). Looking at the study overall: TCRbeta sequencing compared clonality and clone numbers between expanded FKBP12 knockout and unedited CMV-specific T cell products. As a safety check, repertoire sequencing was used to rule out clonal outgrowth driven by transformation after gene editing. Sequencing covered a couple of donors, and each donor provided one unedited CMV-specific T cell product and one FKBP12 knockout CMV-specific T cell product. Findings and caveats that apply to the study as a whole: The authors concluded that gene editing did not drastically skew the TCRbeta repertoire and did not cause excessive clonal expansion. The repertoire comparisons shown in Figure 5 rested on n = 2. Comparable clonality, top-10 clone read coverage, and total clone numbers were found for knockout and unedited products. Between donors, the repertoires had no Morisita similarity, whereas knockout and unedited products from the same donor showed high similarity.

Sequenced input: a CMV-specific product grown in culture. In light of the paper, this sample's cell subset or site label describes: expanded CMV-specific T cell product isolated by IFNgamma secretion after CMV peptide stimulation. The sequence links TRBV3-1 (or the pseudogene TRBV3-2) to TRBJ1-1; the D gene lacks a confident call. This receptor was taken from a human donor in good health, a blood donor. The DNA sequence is TGTGCCAGCAGCCAAGATGATGGTGGGTTTGGGGACACTGAAGCTTTCTTT. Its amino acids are CASSQDDGGFGDTEAFF.